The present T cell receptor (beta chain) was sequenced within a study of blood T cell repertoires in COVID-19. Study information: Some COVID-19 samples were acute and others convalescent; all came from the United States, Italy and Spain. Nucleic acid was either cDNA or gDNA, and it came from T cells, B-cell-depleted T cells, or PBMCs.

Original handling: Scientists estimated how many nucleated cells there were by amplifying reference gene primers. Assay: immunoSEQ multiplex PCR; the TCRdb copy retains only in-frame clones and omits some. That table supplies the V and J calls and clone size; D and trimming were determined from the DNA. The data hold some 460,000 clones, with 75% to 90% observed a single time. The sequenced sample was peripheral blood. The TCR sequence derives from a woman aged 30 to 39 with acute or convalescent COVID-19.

The CDR3 sequence is CASSSSRGGRAYEQYF. The CDR3 DNA is TGTGCCAGCAGTTCTTCCCGGGGGGGGCGCGCCTACGAGCAGTACTTC. This sequence joins TRBV6-5 and TRBJ2-7, with TRBD2 matching over 8 bases. Per the germline V gene, CDR1 is MNHEY and CDR2 is SVGAGI. The junction had 10 bases not matched to a gene; V was cut back by 4 bases and J by 2 bases. The length of the CDR3 is 16 residues.